This TCR beta chain was sequenced in a study of T cells in Graves' hyperthyroidism and ophthalmopathy. RNA transcripts gave rise to amplified TCR beta CDR3 regions. During a first-round RT-PCR of the TCR CDR3, the HTBI primer set was used. TCRdb re-analysed the multiplex PCR reads in MiXCR, keeping a single row per CDR3 protein. Altogether more than 500,000 distinct CDR3 sequences are present, around 15% being singletons, with the ten largest covering 11% to 15%. V lost 7 bases, J lost 1 base, and 14 bases lay in between. Germline V gives CDR1 SNHLY, CDR2 FYNNEI. The CDR3 totals 15 residues. This clonotype occurred a few times.

Sequencing was carried out using blood. The TCR originated in a woman aged 40 to 50 with Graves' hyperthyroidism. The gene calls are TRBV2 and TRBJ1-3; no clear D. Written as DNA, the CDR3 is TGTGCCAGCACACGAGACTCGGGTTCTGGAAACACCATATATTTT. It is translated as CASTRDSGSGNTIYF.